This T cell receptor beta chain was observed in a study of T cells in localized non-small cell lung cancer. Study outcomes and limitations: Appearances in adjacent lung were noted for a median roughly 58 of the top 100 tumor clones. Maximal T cell clonality occurred in uninvolved adjacent lung, with tumor ranking below it. Elevated circulating T cell density in blood was associated with longer overall survival.

The protocol was immunoSEQ multiplex PCR, while the TCRdb copy is restricted to in-frame clones and leaves out a portion. The sample has about 28,000 clones; 80% to 85% are singletons. As for this clone: Its antigen is not known.

CDR3 length: 14 amino acids. V was trimmed by 0 bases and J by 5 bases, leaving 10 bases between them. CDR1 is SGHDN, CDR2 FVKESK, per germline. The specimen was peripheral blood mononuclear cells, collected before any cancer treatment. V is TRBV14 and J is TRBJ2-5; D gene uncertain. This sequence was found in a man aged 40-75 years with stage III lung adenocarcinoma. The CDR3 DNA is TGTGCCAGCAGCCAAGATGCTTTCCGGGAGACCCAGTACTTC. Its protein product is CASSQDAFRETQYF.